Listed below are T cell receptor beta chains from one sample, sequenced in a study of regulatory dendritic cells for organ transplantation. TCRdb's copy holds only in-frame clones and misses some; the assay was immunoSEQ multiplex PCR. Of more than 10,000 clones in the sample, more than 75% were seen once. These receptors have no identified antigens. Sequenced input: naive CD8+ T cells from blood cultured with regulatory dendritic cells. These receptors all stem from a human donor in good health. The CDR3 runs from the conserved cysteine through the conserved F or W. The D gene is left open where the match is weak. Expanded clones are given a class, and other clones once, few, many or no size at all.

abundance: few; d_gene: .; j_gene: TRBJ1-1; v_gene: TRBV7-9; CDR3nt: TGTGCCAGCAGCCCGATTGTGGGGGGCACTGAAGCTTTCTTT; CDR3aa: CASSPIVGGTEAFF
abundance: .; d_gene: TRBD2; j_gene: TRBJ2-3; v_gene: TRBV9; CDR3nt: TGTGCCAGCAGCGTAGGAAGCGGGGGGGCCACAGATACGCAGTATTTT; CDR3aa: CASSVGSGGATDTQYF
abundance: .; d_gene: .; j_gene: TRBJ1-6; v_gene: TRBV7-9; CDR3nt: TGTGCCAGCAGCTTGACAGTGGTCGCGTCACCCCTCCACTTT; CDR3aa: CASSLTVVASPLHF
abundance: .; d_gene: TRBD1; j_gene: TRBJ2-1; v_gene: TRBV7-2; CDR3nt: TGTGCCAGCAGCTTAGACAGGGGGCAAGGATTGGATGAGCAGTTCTTC; CDR3aa: CASSLDRGQGLDEQFF
abundance: .; d_gene: .; j_gene: TRBJ2-7; v_gene: TRBV13; CDR3nt: TGTGCCAGCAGCTATGAACAGGGGGGGCCGGGAGAGCAGTACTTC; CDR3aa: CASSYEQGGPGEQYF
abundance: .; d_gene: .; j_gene: TRBJ1-3; v_gene: TRBV6-5; CDR3nt: TGTGCCAGCAGACTCGCCGGGACACCTGGAAACACCATATATTTT; CDR3aa: CASRLAGTPGNTIYF
abundance: .; d_gene: .; j_gene: TRBJ2-1; v_gene: TRBV7-2; CDR3nt: TGTGCCAGCAGCCCTCTGGGGACAACCTACAATGAGCAGTTCTTC; CDR3aa: CASSPLGTTYNEQFF
abundance: .; d_gene: TRBD1; j_gene: TRBJ1-4; v_gene: TRBV4-3; CDR3nt: TGCGCCAGCAGCCAGGACAGGGCGACTAATGAAAAACTGTTTTTT; CDR3aa: CASSQDRATNEKLFF
abundance: .; d_gene: TRBD2; j_gene: TRBJ2-7; v_gene: TRBV2; CDR3nt: TGTGCCAGCAGTGAAGCCGGGGGGAGAACCTACGAGCAGTACTTC; CDR3aa: CASSEAGGRTYEQYF
abundance: .; d_gene: .; j_gene: TRBJ2-7; v_gene: TRBV19; CDR3nt: TGTGCCAGTAGTATGGGGCGGAACTCCTACGAGCAGTACTTC; CDR3aa: CASSMGRNSYEQYF
abundance: .; d_gene: .; j_gene: TRBJ1-5; v_gene: TRBV6-1; CDR3nt: TGTGCCAGCATCGGGACACCCAGCAATCAGCCCCAGCATTTT; CDR3aa: CASIGTPSNQPQHF
abundance: .; d_gene: .; j_gene: TRBJ2-6; v_gene: TRBV6-1; CDR3nt: TGTGCCAGCAGTTATAACGTCCTGACTTTC; CDR3aa: CASSYNVLTF
abundance: .; d_gene: .; j_gene: TRBJ1-1; v_gene: TRBV7-2; CDR3nt: TGTGCCAGCAGCTTAGTCGGGATGGAGAACACTGAAGCTTTCTTT; CDR3aa: CASSLVGMENTEAFF
abundance: .; d_gene: TRBD1; j_gene: TRBJ2-1; v_gene: TRBV29-1; CDR3nt: TGCAGTCACCAGGGGGACCTATACAATGAGCAGTTCTTC; CDR3aa: CSHQGDLYNEQFF
abundance: .; d_gene: .; j_gene: TRBJ2-3; v_gene: TRBV7-2; CDR3nt: TGTGCCAGCAGCCCGACCCCACTAACCAGGGGCACAGATACGCAGTATTTT; CDR3aa: CASSPTPLTRGTDTQYF
abundance: .; d_gene: TRBD1; j_gene: TRBJ2-7; v_gene: TRBV7-9; CDR3nt: TGTGCCAGCAGCTTTAAGACAGGGGGCTTCGGCGAGCAGTACTTC; CDR3aa: CASSFKTGGFGEQYF
abundance: .; d_gene: .; j_gene: TRBJ1-5; v_gene: TRBV5-6; CDR3nt: TGTGCCAGCAGTCAGGGATATAGCAATCAGCCCCAGCATTTT; CDR3aa: CASSQGYSNQPQHF
abundance: once; d_gene: TRBD2; j_gene: TRBJ2-1; v_gene: TRBV18; CDR3nt: TGTGCCAGCTCGGAGACTAGCGGGGGGTACAATGAGCAGTTCTTC; CDR3aa: CASSETSGGYNEQFF
abundance: .; d_gene: TRBD1; j_gene: TRBJ2-7; v_gene: TRBV28; CDR3nt: TGTGCCAGCAGTTTAGAGGGACAGTCGTATGGGCAGTACTTC; CDR3aa: CASSLEGQSYGQYF
abundance: .; d_gene: TRBD2; j_gene: TRBJ2-7; v_gene: TRBV7-2; CDR3nt: TGTGCCAGCAGCCAGAACCGGCGGGGGTCATTCTACGAGCAGTACTTC; CDR3aa: CASSQNRRGSFYEQYF
abundance: .; d_gene: TRBD2; j_gene: TRBJ2-7; v_gene: TRBV13; CDR3nt: TGTGCCAGCAGCCCCTCTAGCGGCAGCTCCTACGAGCAGTACTTC; CDR3aa: CASSPSSGSSYEQYF
abundance: .; d_gene: .; j_gene: TRBJ2-2; v_gene: TRBV4-3; CDR3nt: TGCGCCAGCAGCCAAGTGGCAGGGAGGAGTGCCGGGGAGCTGTTTTTT; CDR3aa: CASSQVAGRSAGELFF
abundance: .; d_gene: TRBD1; j_gene: TRBJ2-6; v_gene: TRBV27; CDR3nt: TGTGCCAGCAGTTTATCGGGTACAGGGGCCCCTTGGGGGGCCAACGTCCTGACTTTC; CDR3aa: CASSLSGTGAPWGANVLTF
abundance: .; d_gene: .; j_gene: TRBJ1-2; v_gene: TRBV29-1; CDR3nt: TGCAGCGTTGAAGGCGGGGAACGGACCCACAAGTTTAACTATGGCTACACCTTC; CDR3aa: CSVEGGERTHKFNYGYTF
abundance: .; d_gene: .; j_gene: TRBJ2-7; v_gene: TRBV4-1; CDR3nt: TGCGCCAGCAGCCAAGGGCGCGGTTTCCGCGACGAGCAGTACTTC; CDR3aa: CASSQGRGFRDEQYF
abundance: .; d_gene: TRBD1; j_gene: TRBJ1-2; v_gene: TRBV27; CDR3nt: TGTGCCAGCAGTTTCGACAGGGTGGGCTACACCTTC; CDR3aa: CASSFDRVGYTF
abundance: .; d_gene: TRBD1; j_gene: TRBJ2-7; v_gene: TRBV19; CDR3nt: TGTGCCAGTAGTATAGTTCCGGGACAGGGGGTCTACGAGCAGTACTTC; CDR3aa: CASSIVPGQGVYEQYF
abundance: .; d_gene: .; j_gene: TRBJ2-1; v_gene: TRBV4-1; CDR3nt: TGCGCCAGCAGCCCGTCAGGGAATGAGCAGTTCTTC; CDR3aa: CASSPSGNEQFF
abundance: .; d_gene: TRBD2; j_gene: TRBJ2-3; v_gene: TRBV9; CDR3nt: TGTGCCAGCAGCGTAGAGGGTACGCTAGCGGGGGATACAGATACGCAGTATTTT; CDR3aa: CASSVEGTLAGDTDTQYF
abundance: .; d_gene: TRBD1; j_gene: TRBJ2-1; v_gene: TRBV2; CDR3nt: TGTGCCAGCAGGAGACAGGGGTTCAATGAGCAGTTCTTC; CDR3aa: CASRRQGFNEQFF
abundance: .; d_gene: TRBD1; j_gene: TRBJ1-1; v_gene: TRBV19; CDR3nt: TGTGCCAGTAGGGCTACGACAGGGGCTTTGACTGAAGCTTTCTTT; CDR3aa: CASRATTGALTEAFF